The 21 T cell receptor beta chains below come from one sample, sequenced in a study of T cells in localized non-small cell lung cancer. TCRdb's table, derived via immunoSEQ multiplex PCR, lists solely in-frame clones and lacks some. The table has roughly 35,000 clones, 85% to 90% seen once. The sequenced sample was peripheral blood, obtained before any cancer treatment. These receptors were collected from a woman aged 35 to 70 with stage I lung adenocarcinoma.

The genes are TRBV9 and TRBJ1-2; D uncertain. CDR3 length: 16 amino acids. Germline values: CDR1 SGDLS, CDR2 YYNGEE. The V gene lost 2 bases and the J gene lost 4 bases, with 18 bases spanning the gap. The CDR3 sequence: CASSVGLIGSAYGYTF. In nucleotides, the CDR3 is TGTGCCAGCAGCGTTGGTTTGATCGGGTCAGCCTATGGCTACACCTTC.

The V call is TRBV12-5, the J call TRBJ1-1; 7 bases agree with TRBD1. CDR1 is LGHNT and CDR2 is FRNRAP in the germline V gene. The CDR3 has 15 residues. The V and J ends lost 6 bases and 1 base, in that order; junction bases with no gene match: 8. In DNA, the CDR3 is TGTGCTAGTGGATCGATACAGGGGACGAACACTGAAGCTTTCTTT. Its protein is CASGSIQGTNTEAFF.

The chain combines TRBV29-1 with TRBJ2-1; no definite D call. Per germline, CDR1 SQVTM and CDR2 ANQGSEA. The CDR3 is 13 residues long. V shed 1 base and J shed 5 bases, with 9 bases lying between them. This CDR3 is CSVEGTVDNEQFF. The CDR3 nucleotides are TGCAGCGTTGAAGGTACAGTTGACAATGAGCAGTTCTTC.

The V gene is TRBV14, the J gene TRBJ1-6; TRBD1 matches at 7 bases. Per germline, CDR1 SGHDN and CDR2 FVKESK. Trimming removed 6 bases from V and 7 bases from J; junction bases left unmatched: 12. The CDR3 consists of 16 residues. The CDR3 is CASSPQGRHRNSPLHF. Written as DNA, the CDR3 is TGTGCCAGCAGTCCACAGGGGCGGCACAGAAATTCACCCCTCCACTTT.

The chain couples TRBV20-1 to TRBJ2-3; D ambiguous. This CDR3 has 11 residues. Germline CDR1 and CDR2: DFQATT and SNEGSKA (reference sequence). Trimming took off 6 bases at V and 4 bases at J, with 8 bases between the two ends. The CDR3 is CSATMADTQYF. The CDR3, as DNA: TGCAGTGCAACCATGGCAGATACGCAGTATTTT.

In this sample, this clone turned up a few times. V usage is TRBV30 and J usage is TRBJ1-2; D remains unclear. Trimming removed 4 bases at V and 2 bases at J, with 11 bases between. The CDR3 totals 13 residues. The V gene's germline CDR1 is GTSNPN and CDR2 SVGIG (reference sequence). The CDR3 DNA follows: TGTGCCTGGAATTCGCTGGAAAACTATGGCTACACCTTC. As protein: CAWNSLENYGYTF.

J is TRBJ2-1 and V is TRBV7-2; possibly TRBD1 for D (5 bases). Germline V CDR1 and CDR2: SGHTA, FQGNSA. V dropped 1 base and J dropped 2 bases, with 15 bases sitting between them. CDR3 length equals 17 residues. The CDR3 coding sequence is TGTGCCAGCAGCTTAGATGACTGGCAGGGCCCCTACAATGAGCAGTTCTTC. Translation: CASSLDDWQGPYNEQFF.

V and J are TRBV6-5 and TRBJ1-2, with TRBD1 as a possible D gene (5 bases). This CDR3 spans 14 amino acids. V gave up 6 bases and J gave up 4 bases, with 15 bases separating them. CDR1 and CDR2 (germline): MNHEY, SVGAGI. The CDR3 protein is CASSLNRDGYGYTF. The CDR3 coding sequence is TGTGCCAGCAGCCTAAACCGGGACGGCTATGGCTACACCTTC.

The count of this clone is one. The rearrangement links TRBV28 to TRBJ1-1; tentative D call: TRBD1 (5 bases). The V end was cut by 3 bases, the J end by 4 bases, with 12 bases between. The CDR3 length is 14 residues. CDR1 is MDHEN, CDR2 SYDVKM, per germline. CDR3 nucleotide sequence: TGTGCCAGCAGTTTGGGGGGTGTGGGCACTGAAGCTTTCTTT. It specifies CASSLGGVGTEAFF.

The rearrangement joins TRBV9 to TRBJ2-3, with TRBD2 matching 8 bases. Germline CDR1 reads SGDLS; CDR2 reads YYNGEE. The CDR3 runs to 17 residues. J gave up 2 bases and V 0 bases, and 8 bases lay outside the gene matches. Here the CDR3 DNA reads TGTGCCAGCAGCGTAGGCCAAGGCGGGGGGAACACAGATACGCAGTATTTT. Translated: CASSVGQGGGNTDTQYF.

This clone was detected once. The rearrangement joins TRBV4-2 to TRBJ1-4; D perhaps matches TRBD1 (5 bases). Germline CDR1 is LGHNA and CDR2 is YNFKEQ. The CDR3 runs to 15 residues. The V and J ends lost 1 base and 6 bases respectively, with 12 bases between them. CDR3 sequence reads: CASSQVGGGDEKLFF. In DNA form, the CDR3 reads TGTGCCAGCAGCCAAGTTGGGGGGGGAGATGAAAAACTGTTTTTT.

This chain links TRBV5-6 with TRBJ1-1; weak D call: TRBD1 (5 bases). Trimming left V 7 bases short and J 1 base short, with 20 bases between. The germline CDR1 and CDR2 sequences are SGHDT and YYEEEE. CDR3 length: 16 residues. CDR3 in amino acids: CASSTWDPGGNTEAFF. As DNA, the CDR3 is TGTGCCAGCTCCACTTGGGACCCCGGCGGGAACACTGAAGCTTTCTTT. Full variable domain (remainder filled in from reference TRBV5-6 and TRBJ1-1): DAGVTQSPTHLIKTRGQQVTLRCSPKSGHDTVSWYQQALGQGPQFIFQYYEEEERQRGNFPDRFSGHQFPNYSSELNVNALLLGDSALYLCASSTWDPGGNTEAFFGQGTRLTVV.

A few counts support this clone. V usage is TRBV27 and J usage is TRBJ1-1; D is possibly TRBD1 (6 bases). Germline V gives CDR1 MNHEY, CDR2 SMNVEV (reference sequence). The CDR3 extends over 14 amino acids. V lost 3 bases and J lost 1, with 9 bases in between. The CDR3 region has the DNA TGTGCCAGCAGTTTCCACAGGGAGAACACTGAAGCTTTCTTT. This sequence encodes CASSFHRENTEAFF.

This clone appeared a single time. This chain connects TRBV7-6 to TRBJ2-2; 8 bases line up with TRBD2. Per the germline V gene, CDR1 is SGHVS and CDR2 is FNYEAQ. Trimming at V came to 2 bases and at J to 2 bases, leaving 4 bases not matched to a gene. This CDR3 region has 16 residues. CDR3 residues: CASSLTSGLNTGELFF. In nucleotides, the CDR3 is TGTGCCAGCAGCTTAACTAGCGGCCTTAACACCGGGGAGCTGTTTTTT.

This sequence joins TRBV19 and TRBJ1-6, with 7 bases identical to TRBD1. V lost 3 bases and J lost 7; bases outside the gene matches: 6. Germline V gene sequence: CDR1 LNHDA, CDR2 SQIVND (reference sequence). There are 15 residues in the CDR3. CDR3 protein: CASSMVTGRNSPLHF. The CDR3 bases are TGTGCCAGTAGTATGGTGACAGGGCGGAATTCACCCCTCCACTTT. Using reference TRBV19 and TRBJ1-6 for the parts outside the CDR3, the full variable domain is DGGITQSPKYLFRKEGQNVTLSCEQNLNHDAMYWYRQDPGQGLRLIYYSQIVNDFQKGDIAEGYSVSREKKESFPLTVTSAQKNPTAFYLCASSMVTGRNSPLHFGNGTRLTVT.

V usage is TRBV6-1 and J usage is TRBJ1-5; D not resolved. V lost 7 bases and J 6 bases, leaving 7 bases between the germline ends. The CDR3 sequence is 11 residues long. CDR1 and CDR2 from the germline V gene are MNHNS and SASEGT. CDR3 amino acids: CASTLFQPQHF. Written as DNA, the CDR3 is TGTGCCAGCACCCTTTTTCAGCCCCAGCATTTT.

In DNA, the CDR3 is TGCAGTGCTGTTAGGCCAGATACGCAGTATTTT. Its protein product is CSAVRPDTQYF. J is TRBJ2-3 and V is TRBV20-1, with unresolved D. V was trimmed by 5 bases and J by 4 bases, leaving 7 bases between them. The CDR3 totals 11 residues. Germline V gives CDR1 DFQATT, CDR2 SNEGSKA (reference sequence).

The gene calls are TRBV5-1 and TRBJ2-5, with D possibly being TRBD2 (6 bases). The V end lost 4 bases, the J end lost 3 bases, and 10 bases lay between the germline ends. The germline V gene has CDR1 SGHRS and CDR2 YFSETQ. The CDR3 totals 13 residues. Here the CDR3 reads CASSQGTEETQYF. CDR3 sequence (DNA): TGCGCCAGCAGCCAAGGGACTGAAGAGACCCAGTACTTC.

V is TRBV9 and J is TRBJ2-7; either TRBD1 or TRBD2 may supply D (5 bases each). Trimming removed 0 bases at V and 2 bases at J, with 15 bases between. CDR3 length: 16 amino acids. The germline V gene has CDR1 SGDLS and CDR2 YYNGEE. CDR3 nucleotide sequence: TGTGCCAGCAGCGTAGGGGGGTGGGCGTCGACCTACGAGCAGTACTTC. This gives the protein CASSVGGWASTYEQYF.

The V gene is TRBV19, the J gene TRBJ1-5; D uncertain. The CDR3 consists of 13 residues. Germline CDR1 LNHDA, CDR2 SQIVND (reference sequence). Trimming cost V 7 bases and J 6 bases, with 13 bases left between them. Written as DNA, the CDR3 is TGTGCCAGTAACGCACTGCCGTCTCAGCCCCAGCATTTT. Translating gives CASNALPSQPQHF.

V gene TRBV5-6 combines with J gene TRBJ1-3; TRBD1 might be the D (5 bases). The CDR3 runs to 15 residues. V shed 3 bases and J shed 1 base, with 11 bases lying between them. CDR1 and CDR2 (germline): SGHDT, YYEEEE. The CDR3 region has the DNA TGTGCCAGCAGCTGGGCAGGACATTCTGGAAACACCATATATTTT. This codes for CASSWAGHSGNTIYF.